Listed below are T cell receptor beta chains from one sample, sequenced in a study of blood T cell repertoires in COVID-19. The data were produced by immunoSEQ multiplex PCR, yet TCRdb's version contains in-frame clones alone and is incomplete. The data show some 330,000 clones, over 80% seen once. Sequencing was carried out using PBMCs or T cells enriched from blood (not recorded which). The receptors here all came from a young man who had recovered from COVID-19. The CDR3 runs from the conserved cysteine through the conserved F or W. D genes are given only for firm matches. Rows give clone size only sometimes, using once, few, many, or a class for an expanded clone.

abundance: .; d_gene: .; j_gene: TRBJ1-6; v_gene: TRBV30; CDR3aa: CAWSQGAGNSPLHF; CDR3nt: TGTGCCTGGAGCCAGGGAGCGGGTAATTCACCCCTCCACTTT
abundance: .; d_gene: .; j_gene: TRBJ2-1; v_gene: TRBV19; CDR3aa: CASSKVRDSYNEQFF; CDR3nt: TGTGCCAGTAGTAAGGTGAGGGACTCCTACAATGAGCAGTTCTTC
abundance: .; d_gene: TRBD1; j_gene: TRBJ2-7; v_gene: TRBV4-2; CDR3aa: CASSQGQGSHEQYF; CDR3nt: TGTGCCAGCAGTCAGGGACAGGGGAGCCACGAGCAGTACTTC
abundance: once; d_gene: .; j_gene: TRBJ1-1; v_gene: TRBV28; CDR3aa: CASSLQGAWGTEAFF; CDR3nt: TGTGCCAGCAGTTTACAGGGCGCTTGGGGCACTGAAGCTTTCTTT
abundance: .; d_gene: TRBD2; j_gene: TRBJ2-2; v_gene: TRBV7-2; CDR3aa: CASSLNGGAGTGELFF; CDR3nt: TGTGCCAGCAGCTTAAACGGGGGGGCCGGAACCGGGGAGCTGTTTTTT
abundance: .; d_gene: .; j_gene: TRBJ1-6; v_gene: TRBV30; CDR3aa: CAWSEGRNNSPLHF; CDR3nt: TGTGCCTGGAGTGAAGGCAGGAATAATTCACCCCTCCACTTT
abundance: .; d_gene: TRBD2; j_gene: TRBJ2-3; v_gene: TRBV28; CDR3aa: CASSLNVGGDTQYF; CDR3nt: TGTGCCAGCAGTTTAAATGTGGGGGGGGATACGCAGTATTTT
abundance: .; d_gene: .; j_gene: TRBJ1-6; v_gene: TRBV5-8; CDR3aa: CASILRHLTNSPLHF; CDR3nt: TGTGCCAGCATCTTGAGACACCTGACGAATTCACCCCTCCACTTT
abundance: .; d_gene: TRBD1; j_gene: TRBJ2-2; v_gene: TRBV5-1; CDR3aa: CASSPGTVGTGELFF; CDR3nt: TGCGCCAGCAGCCCAGGGACAGTCGGCACCGGGGAGCTGTTTTTT
abundance: once; d_gene: .; j_gene: TRBJ2-7; v_gene: TRBV3-1/TRBV3-2; CDR3aa: CASSQGYGGYEQYF; CDR3nt: TGTGCCAGCAGCCAAGGTTACGGGGGCTACGAGCAGTACTTC
abundance: .; d_gene: TRBD1; j_gene: TRBJ1-2; v_gene: TRBV28; CDR3aa: CASSTGTGGGYTF; CDR3nt: TGTGCCAGCAGTACCGGGACAGGGGGTGGCTACACCTTC
abundance: .; d_gene: TRBD2; j_gene: TRBJ2-7; v_gene: TRBV28; CDR3aa: CATIRLAGTSYEQYF; CDR3nt: TGTGCCACAATCAGACTAGCGGGGACCTCCTACGAGCAGTACTTC
abundance: .; d_gene: TRBD1; j_gene: TRBJ1-3; v_gene: TRBV29-1; CDR3aa: CSVDDRGAIYF; CDR3nt: TGCAGCGTTGACGACAGGGGGGCCATATATTTT
abundance: .; d_gene: .; j_gene: TRBJ2-7; v_gene: TRBV12-1; CDR3aa: CASSSPLAGGQTYEQYF; CDR3nt: TGTGCCAGCAGCTCCCCACTAGCGGGGGGGCAAACCTACGAGCAGTACTTC
abundance: once; d_gene: .; j_gene: TRBJ2-6; v_gene: TRBV7-9; CDR3aa: CASSLGVSGANVLTF; CDR3nt: TGTGCCAGCAGCTTAGGAGTCTCTGGGGCCAACGTCCTGACTTTC
abundance: .; d_gene: .; j_gene: TRBJ2-5; v_gene: TRBV5-1; CDR3aa: CASSAGGGRETQYF; CDR3nt: TGCGCCAGCAGCGCCGGAGGGGGCCGGGAGACCCAGTACTTC
abundance: .; d_gene: .; j_gene: TRBJ2-3; v_gene: TRBV29-1; CDR3aa: CSVDWAGTPTQYF; CDR3nt: TGCAGCGTTGACTGGGCGGGGACTCCTACGCAGTATTTT
abundance: .; d_gene: TRBD1; j_gene: TRBJ1-1; v_gene: TRBV7-9; CDR3aa: CASSLDSWDRGLWNTEAFF; CDR3nt: TGTGCCAGCAGCTTAGACTCCTGGGACAGGGGGCTCTGGAACACTGAAGCTTTCTTT
abundance: .; d_gene: TRBD1; j_gene: TRBJ2-3; v_gene: TRBV15; CDR3aa: CATSRDHGTASTDTQYF; CDR3nt: TGTGCCACCAGCAGAGATCACGGGACAGCTAGCACAGATACGCAGTATTTT
abundance: .; d_gene: .; j_gene: TRBJ1-2; v_gene: TRBV4-2; CDR3aa: CASSQEGFVGLDYGYTF; CDR3nt: TGTGCCAGCAGCCAAGAGGGGTTCGTGGGGCTTGACTATGGCTACACCTTC
abundance: .; d_gene: TRBD1; j_gene: TRBJ1-2; v_gene: TRBV6-5; CDR3aa: CASSYLRQGGDGYTF; CDR3nt: TGTGCCAGCAGTTATTTAAGACAGGGAGGCGATGGCTACACCTTC
abundance: .; d_gene: .; j_gene: TRBJ2-7; v_gene: TRBV7-8; CDR3aa: CASSLAGRATYEQYF; CDR3nt: TGTGCCAGCAGCTTAGCTGGCAGGGCAACCTACGAGCAGTACTTC
abundance: .; d_gene: TRBD1; j_gene: TRBJ2-2; v_gene: TRBV28; CDR3aa: CASSLSGTGSTGELFF; CDR3nt: TGTGCCAGCAGTTTATCCGGGACAGGGAGTACCGGGGAGCTGTTTTTT
abundance: .; d_gene: .; j_gene: TRBJ1-6; v_gene: TRBV5-1; CDR3aa: CASSLGEYNSPLHF; CDR3nt: TGCGCCAGCAGCTTGGGGGAGTATAATTCACCCCTCCACTTT
abundance: .; d_gene: .; j_gene: TRBJ1-1; v_gene: TRBV5-4; CDR3aa: CASSLGLNTEAFF; CDR3nt: TGTGCCAGCAGCCTCGGTTTGAACACTGAAGCTTTCTTT
abundance: .; d_gene: TRBD2; j_gene: TRBJ2-7; v_gene: TRBV3-1/TRBV3-2; CDR3aa: CASSQGGTSFPRGQYF; CDR3nt: TGTGCCAGCAGCCAAGGGGGGACTAGCTTCCCCCGGGGGCAGTACTTC
abundance: few; d_gene: TRBD1; j_gene: TRBJ2-7; v_gene: TRBV30; CDR3aa: CAWSPTGWSYEQYF; CDR3nt: TGTGCCTGGAGCCCGACAGGGTGGTCCTACGAGCAGTACTTC
abundance: .; d_gene: .; j_gene: TRBJ1-4; v_gene: TRBV7-9; CDR3aa: CASSLVGGANEKLFF; CDR3nt: TGTGCCAGCAGCTTAGTTGGAGGAGCTAATGAAAAACTGTTTTTT
abundance: .; d_gene: TRBD1; j_gene: TRBJ2-7; v_gene: TRBV10-1; CDR3aa: CASSDPGQGSYEQYF; CDR3nt: TGCGCCAGCAGTGACCCGGGACAGGGCTCCTACGAGCAGTACTTC
abundance: .; d_gene: .; j_gene: TRBJ1-5; v_gene: TRBV30; CDR3aa: CAWSVGGAHNQPQHF; CDR3nt: TGTGCCTGGTCCGTCGGCGGCGCGCACAATCAGCCCCAGCATTTT
abundance: .; d_gene: TRBD1; j_gene: TRBJ1-1; v_gene: TRBV10-3; CDR3aa: CAISPNPGQGRGRTEAFF; CDR3nt: TGTGCCATCAGTCCTAACCCGGGACAGGGACGTGGTAGGACTGAAGCTTTCTTT
abundance: .; d_gene: .; j_gene: TRBJ1-1; v_gene: TRBV7-9; CDR3aa: CASSLAGDTKGNTEAFF; CDR3nt: TGTGCCAGCAGCTTAGCAGGGGACACCAAGGGGAACACTGAAGCTTTCTTT
abundance: .; d_gene: TRBD2; j_gene: TRBJ2-5; v_gene: TRBV14; CDR3aa: CASSQGILAGGETQYF; CDR3nt: TGTGCCAGCAGCCAAGGGATACTAGCGGGGGGAGAGACCCAGTACTTC